This TCR beta chain was recovered during a study of blood T cell repertoires in COVID-19. Clinical history as reported by participants underpinned cohort assignment. The CDR3 loop spans 15 amino acids. Germline V gives CDR1 SGHVS, CDR2 FQNEAQ. V lost 5 bases and J lost 7, with 15 bases in between. The repertoire was sequenced with immunoSEQ multiplex PCR; TCRdb's copy has only in-frame clones and lacks some. The sample contains around 450,000 clones, 70% to 90% of which appear only once. V gene TRBV7-8 combines with J gene TRBJ1-6; possibly TRBD1 for D (5 bases). The sequencing input was PBMCs or T cells enriched from blood (not recorded which). This receptor was obtained from a woman aged 18-29 years with acute COVID-19. CDR3 coding DNA: TGTGCCAGCAGCACCTTTTGGGACTCCAATTCACCCCTCCACTTT. It yields the protein CASSTFWDSNSPLHF.